This TCR beta chain appears in the sequencing data of a study of memory CD4+ T cells and cytomegalovirus serostatus. The germline gives CDR1 LNHDA, CDR2 SQIVND (reference sequence). This CDR3 has 13 amino acids. The V end lost 5 bases, the J end lost 3 bases, and 8 bases lay between the germline ends. Overall study results and limits: Suggested: most of the CMV-linked TCR signature lies in CD4+ memory cells. Of 150 to 200 reported CMV TCRbeta sequences, around 62 were found in memory CD4+ repertoires.

The sort gate was single viable CD3+CD4+CD8-CD45RO+ cells for memory CD4+ T cells. In the authors' methods: After removing out-of-frame reads, approximately 2.2 million distinct TCRbeta sequences remained. Sequenced by immunoSEQ multiplex PCR; TCRdb stores in-frame clones only, minus some. The DNA was the basis for D and trimming; V, J and clone size are from that table. This sample has approximately 27,000 clones, with 76% found just once. Worth noting for this clone: What it binds is not known.

The chain employs TRBV19 and TRBJ2-4, with D unclear. The sequencing input was memory CD4+ T cells from blood. The TCR originated in an adult in good health and CMV-seronegative. CDR3 sequence: CASSGPGKNIQYF. CDR3 sequence (DNA): TGTGCCAGTAGTGGGCCGGGCAAAAACATTCAGTACTTC.